This record looks at one T cell receptor (beta chain) sequence and its context. Its antigen target is currently unknown. No clone much larger than this one lies a single base away; base qualities are absent. Spanning cysteine to phenylalanine, the CDR3 consists of 15 amino acids. Solely the CDR3 DNA is kept, with 45 bases framed from the first base. The CDR1 and CDR2 encoded by the germline V gene are MDHEN and SYDVKM. Here V drops 6 bases and J drops 0 bases, and the junction holds 8 bases not matched to any gene. The trial excluded patients who had a history of autoimmune disease or who were on systemic immunosuppression. In every dose cohort, peripheral blood was drawn for TCR sequencing at baseline, cycle 4 day 1, and cycle 7 day 1. The samples were drawn from a first-in-human, open-label, multicenter phase I dose-escalation trial of ivuxolimab. Adults with locally advanced or metastatic head and neck squamous cell, hepatocellular, melanoma or renal cell carcinoma were enrolled in the trial. CD4+ and CD8+ T cells were sorted separately from peripheral blood before TCR sequencing.

Genomic DNA was extracted from sorted cells for sequencing of the TCRbeta CDR3 region. The immunoSEQ Assay was used for sequencing of TCRbeta CDR3 regions. TCRdb carries this immuneACCESS record with in-frame sequences only. Its versions omit some clonotypes, under half of them owing to an unresolved V gene in the studies checked, with the rest unexplained. The sample table shows about 54,000 clones, and about four fifths are seen once. The ten largest clones capture 1.2% of the sample. The sample comes from a study of OX40 agonist ivuxolimab in advanced cancers. About the full investigation: Ivuxolimab was an agonistic, fully human IgG2 monoclonal antibody directed against OX40 (CD134), a costimulatory receptor. Patients were allowed to have had prior anti-PD-1, anti-PD-L1 or anti-CTLA-4 therapy, and 40% of the dose-escalation patients had been treated with checkpoint inhibitors. Of the approximately 50 dose-escalation patients, hepatocellular carcinoma was present in approximately 20, melanoma in approximately 15, renal cell carcinoma in 9 and head and neck cancer in 9. The paper covers the monotherapy dose-escalation part of the phase I ivuxolimab trial, which included N ≈ 52 patients. The purpose of peripheral TCRbeta sequencing was to test whether ivuxolimab changed TCR sequence diversity and led to clonal T-cell expansion. In the dose-escalation cohort, approximately 82% of patients were male, and the mean age was 60 years with a range of roughly 23 to 79. Three dose-escalation patients achieved partial responses, one with hepatocellular carcinoma and two with cutaneous melanoma. Intravenous ivuxolimab was administered to patients every 2 weeks at six dose levels: 0.01, 0.1, 0.3, 1.5, 3 and 10 mg/kg. The investigation overall reported the following: The antigen specificity of the clonally expanded peripheral T cells was not determined. In the 0.1-3.0 mg/kg groups, partial responders had among the lowest normalized peripheral clonal expansion, particularly in CD8+ T cells. Clonal expansion of both CD4+ and CD8+ blood T cells was observed from baseline to week 6 at doses 0.1 to 3.0 mg/kg. Low levels of normalized T-cell clonal expansion were also seen in some patients who did not respond. After ivuxolimab, more expanded clones were found on average in CD8+ T cells than in CD4+ T cells.

The sample was CD4+ or CD8+ T cells sorted from blood, taken in a trial of the OX40 agonist ivuxolimab. The receptor comes from an adult with an advanced solid tumor such as melanoma, head and neck, liver or kidney cancer. The V and J segments used are TRBV28 and TRBJ2-7, and 7 bases in between align with TRBD1. The DNA reads TGTGCCAGCAGCATTGGGACAGCCTTCTCCTACGAGCAGTACTTC. Its amino acids are CASSIGTAFSYEQYF.